This T cell receptor beta chain appears in the sequencing data of a study of long-term antiretroviral therapy in people with HIV. Study results and limitations: Data on ART adherence, viral resistance or therapy changes were unavailable.

As regards this clone: Its antigen remains unknown.

Running of the v3.0 immunoSEQ assay took place at survey level. Each sample had sequencing targeting roughly 40,000-50,000 T-cell genomes. The assay was immunoSEQ multiplex PCR, and TCRdb's table has in-frame clones only and misses some. Of tens of thousands of clones in the sample, 85% to 95% were seen once. This CDR3 spans 14 amino acids. V was shortened by 3 bases and J by 3 bases, with 8 bases between the two germline ends. The germline V gene encodes CDR1 LNHDA and CDR2 SQIVND (reference sequence). Going into DNA extraction, samples held about 0.95-10 million cryopreserved PBMC. Sample: unsorted PBMCs, taken 7.6 years after starting antiretroviral therapy. The rearrangement joins TRBV19 to TRBJ1-4; D gene ambiguous. This TCR was recovered from a woman aged 40-49 years with HIV. CDR3 sequence (DNA): TGTGCCAGTAGTATTGGGCTTCCTAATGAAAAACTGTTTTTT. It translates to CASSIGLPNEKLFF.